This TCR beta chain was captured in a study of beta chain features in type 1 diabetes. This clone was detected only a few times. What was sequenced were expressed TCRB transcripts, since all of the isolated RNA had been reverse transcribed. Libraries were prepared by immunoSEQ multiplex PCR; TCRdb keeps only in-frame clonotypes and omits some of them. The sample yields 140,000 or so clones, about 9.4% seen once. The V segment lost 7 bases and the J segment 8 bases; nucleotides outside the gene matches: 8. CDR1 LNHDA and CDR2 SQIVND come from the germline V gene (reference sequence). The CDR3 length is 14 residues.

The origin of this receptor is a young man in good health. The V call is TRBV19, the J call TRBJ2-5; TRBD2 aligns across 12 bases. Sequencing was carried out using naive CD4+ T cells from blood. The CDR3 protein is CASTPTSGGSTQYF. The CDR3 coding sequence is TGTGCCAGTACCCCGACTAGCGGGGGTAGTACCCAGTACTTC.